The 12 T cell receptor beta chains reported below all come from one sample, sequenced in a study of T-cell memory formation after mild COVID-19. TCRdb re-analysed the 5' RACE reads in MiXCR, keeping a single row per CDR3 protein. The table shows 240,000 or so distinct CDR3 sequences, with over 9% occurring only once. Sequenced material: PBMCs or a T cell subset sorted from them (not recorded which). These TCRs come from a young man who had mild COVID-19 (a few samples of this study predate the infection). Cell type and time point are not known.

The chain joins TRBV20-1 to TRBJ2-7, with a weak D call TRBD2 (6 bases). Between the trimmed V and J ends, which lost 0 bases and 3 bases, there was a span of 15 bases. The germline V gene encodes CDR1 DFQATT and CDR2 SNEGSKA (reference sequence). The length of the CDR3 is 15 residues. CDR3 nucleotides: TGCAGTGCTAGAGATCCCGGGGGTGCCGACTACGAGCAGTACTTC. Translated: CSARDPGGADYEQYF.

The CDR3 here is CASSHPRGEANEKLFF. CDR3 nucleotide sequence: TGCGCCAGCAGCCACCCCAGGGGCGAGGCGAATGAAAAACTGTTTTTT. The chain combines TRBV4-1 with TRBJ1-4, with D tentatively TRBD1 (6 bases). This CDR3 is built from 16 residues. Germline CDR1 MGHRA, CDR2 YSYEKL. Trimming removed 3 bases at V and 5 bases at J, with 16 bases between.

V is TRBV12-3 or TRBV12-4 and J is TRBJ1-4; possibly TRBD1 for D (5 bases). The V gene lost 6 bases and the J gene lost 6 bases, with 20 bases spanning the gap. This CDR3 is built from 16 residues. DNA of the CDR3: TGTGCCAGCAGCCCTAAAGGCGGGACGGAATATGAAAAACTGTTTTTT. This encodes CASSPKGGTEYEKLFF.

V usage is TRBV2 and J usage is TRBJ2-7, with 11 bases matching TRBD1. The junction had 2 bases not matched to a gene; V was cut back by 4 bases and J by 3 bases. The CDR3 covers 14 residues. The V gene's germline CDR1 is SNHLY and CDR2 FYNNEI. The CDR3, as DNA: TGTGCCAGCAGTGTAGGGACAGGGGGCTACGAGCAGTACTTC. Encoded protein: CASSVGTGGYEQYF.

The V call is TRBV12-3 or TRBV12-4, the J call TRBJ2-4, with TRBD1 identical over 9 bases. The trim removed 1 base at V and 6 bases at J, leaving 4 bases unmatched. The CDR3 is made up of 15 amino acids. CDR3 loop: CASSLGWGQGNIQYF. Written as DNA, the CDR3 is TGTGCCAGCAGTTTAGGCTGGGGACAGGGAAACATTCAGTACTTC.

CDR3 coding DNA: TGCAGTGCTGAGAGCGGAACGGCCTACAATGAGCAGTTCTTC. It is translated as CSAESGTAYNEQFF. V is TRBV20-1 and J is TRBJ2-1, with D maybe TRBD2 (5 bases). The length of the CDR3 is 14 residues. Germline values: CDR1 DFQATT, CDR2 SNEGSKA (reference sequence). V was clipped by 5 bases and J by 2 bases, with 13 bases between them.

This chain links TRBV6-5 with TRBJ2-3; D might be TRBD2 (7 bases). This CDR3 is 15 amino acids long. Germline assignment: CDR1 MNHEY and CDR2 SVGAGI. With 5 bases removed from V and 3 bases from J, the gap between germline ends came to 15 bases. The DNA for the CDR3 is TGTGCCAGCAGTCCATTTGGGGGGGCGACAGATACGCAGTATTTT. Amino acid sequence: CASSPFGGATDTQYF.

This clonotype was seen more than once but under ten times. The genes are TRBV7-9 and TRBJ2-5; no definite D call. Germline V gives CDR1 SEHNR, CDR2 FQNEAQ (reference sequence). Trimming took off 5 bases at V and 5 bases at J, with 12 bases between the two ends. This CDR3 has 13 amino acids. The CDR3 region has the DNA TGTGCCAGCAGCATGAGTAGTATGGAGACCCAGTACTTC. Residues: CASSMSSMETQYF.

J is TRBJ2-7 and V is TRBV18; 8 nucleotides line up with TRBD1. Germline CDR1 reads KGHSH; CDR2 reads LQKENI. The junction had 7 bases not matched to a gene; V was cut back by 3 bases and J by 3 bases. The CDR3 has 15 residues. CDR3 region: CASSPGQGSYYEQYF. The CDR3 region has the DNA TGTGCCAGCTCACCCGGACAGGGTTCCTACTACGAGCAGTACTTC.

This clonotype is medium-sized (0.01 to 0.1%) within its sample. V and J are TRBV9 and TRBJ2-1; 7 positions match TRBD1. The CDR3 loop spans 14 amino acids. J was trimmed by 7 bases and V by 0 bases; bases with no gene match: 4. Germline V gives CDR1 SGDLS, CDR2 YYNGEE. The CDR3 bases are TGTGCCAGCAGCGTAGGGACAGGAAGGAATGAGCAGTTCTTC. Translated, it gives CASSVGTGRNEQFF.

This chain links TRBV29-1 with TRBJ1-2; D is perhaps TRBD1 (6 bases). The V gene's germline CDR1 is SQVTM and CDR2 ANQGSEA. Between the trimmed V and J ends, which lost 6 bases and 6 bases, there was a span of 20 bases. The CDR3 runs to 14 residues. The CDR3 spells CSVGVWGALDGYTF. The CDR3 DNA reads as TGCAGCGTCGGAGTGTGGGGGGCACTGGATGGCTACACCTTC.

The chain uses TRBV7-2 and TRBJ2-3; tentative D call: TRBD2 (6 bases). V shed 5 bases and J shed 5 bases, with 8 bases lying between them. Germline lookup yields CDR1 SGHTA and CDR2 FQGNSA. This CDR3 contains 12 residues. CDR3 residues: CASSRRVDTQYF. In DNA, the CDR3 is TGTGCCAGCAGCCGGAGGGTAGATACGCAGTATTTT.